This TCR beta chain appears in the sequencing data of a study of memory CD4+ T cells and cytomegalovirus serostatus. Study summary: Donors were healthy Belgian adults, some 10 CMV seropositive and some 24 seronegative.

The sort gate was single viable CD3+CD4+CD8-CD45RO+ cells for memory CD4+ T cells. Donors' CMV status reflects serum IgG against pp150, pp28, p38, p52. The protocol was immunoSEQ multiplex PCR, while the TCRdb copy is restricted to in-frame clones and leaves out a portion. The sample holds some 64,000 clones; roughly four fifths are singletons and the top ten take around 0.9%. This TCR came from an adult in good health and CMV-seronegative. Sequencing used memory CD4+ T cells from blood.

The CDR3 coding sequence is TGTGCCACCAGCAAGGGGGCAATCCAAGAGACCCAGTACTTC. Amino acids: CATSKGAIQETQYF. This chain connects TRBV15 to TRBJ2-5, with 7 positions matching TRBD1. V trimming: 4 bases; J trimming: 1 base; junction bases outside the gene matches: 3. This CDR3 spans 14 amino acids. CDR1 is LNHNV and CDR2 is YYDKDF in the germline V gene (reference sequence).